The rows below give T cell receptor beta chains drawn from one sample of a study of CD8 T cells in ankylosing spondylitis. TCRdb used MiXCR to reprocess the 5' RACE reads, holding one entry per CDR3 protein. The sample lists some 840,000 distinct CDR3 sequences; about 10% were seen once. Sequencing input: blood, either unsorted or a sorted T cell fraction (not recorded which). These receptors were collected from a male donor with ankylosing spondylitis. CDR3s include the opening cysteine and the closing phenylalanine or tryptophan. The order of the fields is clone size, D gene, V gene, J gene, CDR3 DNA, CDR3 protein. A D gene is named only where the DNA matches it firmly. Size tells how often a clone was seen (once, few, many) or the class of an expanded clone, and some rows leave it out.

clone size: -; D gene: -; V gene: TRBV5-1; J gene: TRBJ2-2; CDR3 DNA: TGCGCCAGCAGCTTTGGACGGTCGAGCACCGGGGAGCTGTTTTTT; CDR3 protein: CASSFGRSSTGELFF
clone size: -; D gene: TRBD1; V gene: TRBV5-1; J gene: TRBJ2-6; CDR3 DNA: TGCGCCAGCAGACGACAGGGGGCGTCTGGGGCCAACGTCCTGACTTTC; CDR3 protein: CASRRQGASGANVLTF
clone size: many; D gene: TRBD1; V gene: TRBV29-1; J gene: TRBJ2-1; CDR3 DNA: TGCAGCGGTCAAAGGGACAGGGAGTACAATGAGCAGTTCTTC; CDR3 protein: CSGQRDREYNEQFF
clone size: many; D gene: -; V gene: TRBV6-1; J gene: TRBJ2-2; CDR3 DNA: TGTGCCAGCAGCCTGGACACCTCGAACACCGGGGAGCTGTTTTTT; CDR3 protein: CASSLDTSNTGELFF
clone size: many; D gene: -; V gene: TRBV7-6; J gene: TRBJ2-5; CDR3 DNA: TGTGCCAGCAGCCCAGGCTCTTGGTTGAAGACCCAGTACTTC; CDR3 protein: CASSPGSWLKTQYF
clone size: few; D gene: -; V gene: TRBV12-3/TRBV12-4; J gene: TRBJ2-7; CDR3 DNA: TGTGCCAGCAGTTTTTGGTCAGGGGCGCCGCCCGAGCAGTACTTC; CDR3 protein: CASSFWSGAPPEQYF
clone size: -; D gene: -; V gene: TRBV20-1; J gene: TRBJ2-1; CDR3 DNA: TGCAGTGCTAGAGATCCCAGGGTGGGCTACAATGAGCAGTTCTTC; CDR3 protein: CSARDPRVGYNEQFF
clone size: -; D gene: -; V gene: TRBV3-1; J gene: TRBJ2-7; CDR3 DNA: TGTGCCAGCAGCCGCTTGTGGAATGAAGAGCAGTACTTC; CDR3 protein: CASSRLWNEEQYF
clone size: -; D gene: -; V gene: TRBV10-3; J gene: TRBJ2-5; CDR3 DNA: TGTGCCATCAGTGGGAATCGGAAGGGGGTTACTTCCTACCAAGAGACCCAGTACTTC; CDR3 protein: CAISGNRKGVTSYQETQYF
clone size: -; D gene: -; V gene: TRBV20-1; J gene: TRBJ2-3; CDR3 DNA: TGCAGTGCTACAAGCGGAACCACAGATACGCAGTATTTT; CDR3 protein: CSATSGTTDTQYF
clone size: -; D gene: -; V gene: TRBV9; J gene: TRBJ2-3; CDR3 DNA: TGTGCCAGCAGCGTGGAAGGGACAGATACGCAGTATTTT; CDR3 protein: CASSVEGTDTQYF
clone size: -; D gene: -; V gene: TRBV7-8; J gene: TRBJ2-5; CDR3 DNA: TGTGCCAGCAGCCTCTCGACAGCAATGAAGACCCAGTACTTC; CDR3 protein: CASSLSTAMKTQYF
clone size: -; D gene: TRBD2; V gene: TRBV20-1; J gene: TRBJ2-3; CDR3 DNA: TGCAGTGTAACTAGCGGGGGACAAGATACGCAGTATTTT; CDR3 protein: CSVTSGGQDTQYF
clone size: few; D gene: TRBD2; V gene: TRBV28; J gene: TRBJ2-1; CDR3 DNA: TGTGCCAGCAGTCGACTAGCGGGAATCGATGAGCAGTTCTTC; CDR3 protein: CASSRLAGIDEQFF
clone size: -; D gene: TRBD2; V gene: TRBV20-1; J gene: TRBJ2-7; CDR3 DNA: TGCAGTGCCCGCCTAGCGGGAGGGTTCGGCGAGCAGTACTTC; CDR3 protein: CSARLAGGFGEQYF
clone size: many; D gene: -; V gene: TRBV5-1; J gene: TRBJ2-7; CDR3 DNA: TGCGCCAGCAGCGCGGGACGGACCTACGAGCAGTACTTC; CDR3 protein: CASSAGRTYEQYF
clone size: many; D gene: -; V gene: TRBV10-3; J gene: TRBJ1-4; CDR3 DNA: TGTGCCATCGGGTCCAGCCTTGCAACTAATGAAAAACTGTTTTTT; CDR3 protein: CAIGSSLATNEKLFF
clone size: many; D gene: TRBD1; V gene: TRBV29-1; J gene: TRBJ2-7; CDR3 DNA: TGCAGCGTTCAAGGGACAGAAAACCCCTACGAGCAGTACTTC; CDR3 protein: CSVQGTENPYEQYF
clone size: -; D gene: TRBD2; V gene: TRBV20-1; J gene: TRBJ2-5; CDR3 DNA: TGCAGTGCTAGAGATCGGAGACTAGCGGCGGAGACCCAGTACTTC; CDR3 protein: CSARDRRLAAETQYF
clone size: -; D gene: -; V gene: TRBV6-2/TRBV6-3; J gene: TRBJ2-3; CDR3 DNA: TGTGCCAGCAGTCCCCGGTTCCGTTGGGATACGCAGTATTTT; CDR3 protein: CASSPRFRWDTQYF
clone size: few; D gene: -; V gene: TRBV24-1; J gene: TRBJ1-2; CDR3 DNA: TGTGCCACCAGTGATTCGGGGACACTCTACACCTTC; CDR3 protein: CATSDSGTLYTF
clone size: many; D gene: TRBD1; V gene: TRBV5-1; J gene: TRBJ1-2; CDR3 DNA: TGCGCCAGCAGCTTGGGGCCTACGACAGGGGCTAACTATGGCTACACCTTC; CDR3 protein: CASSLGPTTGANYGYTF
clone size: few; D gene: TRBD1; V gene: TRBV15; J gene: TRBJ1-6; CDR3 DNA: TGTGCCACCAGCAGACCCAGGGACAGGAGCTCCTATAATTCACCCCTCCACTTT; CDR3 protein: CATSRPRDRSSYNSPLHF
clone size: many; D gene: TRBD1; V gene: TRBV9; J gene: TRBJ1-2; CDR3 DNA: TGTGCCAGCAGTGTGCTACCGGGACAGGGGGCAAAAAACTATGGCTACACCTTC; CDR3 protein: CASSVLPGQGAKNYGYTF
clone size: -; D gene: -; V gene: TRBV28; J gene: TRBJ2-1; CDR3 DNA: TGTGCCAGCAGTTTATCCATCATGGACGGCTCCTACAATGAGCAGTTCTTC; CDR3 protein: CASSLSIMDGSYNEQFF
clone size: many; D gene: -; V gene: TRBV29-1; J gene: TRBJ2-5; CDR3 DNA: TGCAGCGCTCGGACAGAACAAGAGACCCAGTACTTC; CDR3 protein: CSARTEQETQYF
clone size: many; D gene: -; V gene: TRBV7-2; J gene: TRBJ1-1; CDR3 DNA: TGTGCCAGCAGCTGGCAGGGCCAGGGAACTGAAGCTTTCTTT; CDR3 protein: CASSWQGQGTEAFF
clone size: -; D gene: -; V gene: TRBV4-3; J gene: TRBJ1-2; CDR3 DNA: TGCGCCAGCAGCCGGGAGGACAACTACTATGGCTACACCTTC; CDR3 protein: CASSREDNYYGYTF
clone size: -; D gene: TRBD1; V gene: TRBV29-1; J gene: TRBJ2-5; CDR3 DNA: TGCAGCGTTGAGCCCTGGGACAGCTCCGGGGAGACCCAGTACTTC; CDR3 protein: CSVEPWDSSGETQYF
clone size: -; D gene: -; V gene: TRBV20-1; J gene: TRBJ2-1; CDR3 DNA: TGCAGTGCCCGAAGACCGTGGGGTGAGCAGTTCTTC; CDR3 protein: CSARRPWGEQFF
clone size: few; D gene: -; V gene: TRBV7-9; J gene: TRBJ1-1; CDR3 DNA: TGTGCCAGCAGCACCCAGAATACCTACACTGAAGCTTTCTTT; CDR3 protein: CASSTQNTYTEAFF
clone size: few; D gene: -; V gene: TRBV6-5; J gene: TRBJ1-1; CDR3 DNA: TGTGCCAGCACCCAGGGGAGCACTGAAGCTTTCTTT; CDR3 protein: CASTQGSTEAFF
clone size: -; D gene: -; V gene: TRBV20-1; J gene: TRBJ2-3; CDR3 DNA: TGCAGTGCTATGTCCAGACCAGAAGATACGCAGTATTTT; CDR3 protein: CSAMSRPEDTQYF
clone size: -; D gene: TRBD2; V gene: TRBV20-1; J gene: TRBJ2-1; CDR3 DNA: TGCAGTGCTAGAGATCCTAGCGGGGTAGGGAATGAGCAGTTCTTC; CDR3 protein: CSARDPSGVGNEQFF
clone size: few; D gene: -; V gene: TRBV5-1; J gene: TRBJ1-2; CDR3 DNA: TGCGCCAGCAGCCTGGCAACAGAAAACTATGGCTACACCTTC; CDR3 protein: CASSLATENYGYTF
clone size: -; D gene: -; V gene: TRBV5-1; J gene: TRBJ2-7; CDR3 DNA: TGCGCCAGCAGCAGCTCGACAGGTTACTACGAGCAGTACTTC; CDR3 protein: CASSSSTGYYEQYF
clone size: many; D gene: TRBD2; V gene: TRBV4-3; J gene: TRBJ2-1; CDR3 DNA: TGCGCCAGCAGCCAAGACGGGGGACTAGCGGCCTACAATGAGCAGTTCTTC; CDR3 protein: CASSQDGGLAAYNEQFF
clone size: few; D gene: -; V gene: TRBV20-1; J gene: TRBJ2-1; CDR3 DNA: TGCAGTGCTAGAGAGACGAGCCGGGATGAGCAGTTCTTC; CDR3 protein: CSARETSRDEQFF
clone size: -; D gene: TRBD1; V gene: TRBV6-5; J gene: TRBJ2-5; CDR3 DNA: TGTGCCAGCGGACAGGGGAGAACCCAGTACTTC; CDR3 protein: CASGQGRTQYF
clone size: -; D gene: -; V gene: TRBV20-1; J gene: TRBJ2-7; CDR3 DNA: TGCAGTGCTGGGCGGACGTCCTGGGGAATGTACTACGAGCAGTACTTC; CDR3 protein: CSAGRTSWGMYYEQYF
clone size: -; D gene: -; V gene: TRBV6-1; J gene: TRBJ1-5; CDR3 DNA: TGTGCCAGCAGGGGGGCCCCAGGTGATAATCAGCCCCAGCATTTT; CDR3 protein: CASRGAPGDNQPQHF
clone size: -; D gene: -; V gene: TRBV11-2; J gene: TRBJ2-7; CDR3 DNA: TGTGCCAGCAGCTTAGATCCTGGGACCAGGAATAAGGCCCTCGAGCAGTACTTC; CDR3 protein: CASSLDPGTRNKALEQYF
clone size: -; D gene: -; V gene: TRBV7-9; J gene: TRBJ1-1; CDR3 DNA: TGTGCCAGCAGCCCACTTTCCGAGAACACTGAAGCTTTCTTT; CDR3 protein: CASSPLSENTEAFF
clone size: -; D gene: -; V gene: TRBV20-1; J gene: TRBJ2-5; CDR3 DNA: TGCAGTGCTAGAGAGTCGGGAGTTCAAGAGACCCAGTACTTC; CDR3 protein: CSARESGVQETQYF
clone size: -; D gene: -; V gene: TRBV6-2/TRBV6-3; J gene: TRBJ2-5; CDR3 DNA: TGTGCCAGCAGTCCTCGGGCGGTGGTCAAAGAGACCCAGTACTTC; CDR3 protein: CASSPRAVVKETQYF
clone size: few; D gene: -; V gene: TRBV5-5; J gene: TRBJ2-5; CDR3 DNA: TGTGCCAGCAGCCCCGAATACCTTCAAGAGACCCAGTACTTC; CDR3 protein: CASSPEYLQETQYF
clone size: -; D gene: -; V gene: TRBV7-8; J gene: TRBJ1-2; CDR3 DNA: TGTGCCAGCACCCTCCCTGGTTACTATGGCTACACCTTC; CDR3 protein: CASTLPGYYGYTF
clone size: many; D gene: -; V gene: TRBV29-1; J gene: TRBJ2-3; CDR3 DNA: TGCAGCGTTGCTTCCGCAGCGGAGATAGGCACAGATACGCAGTATTTT; CDR3 protein: CSVASAAEIGTDTQYF
clone size: many; D gene: -; V gene: TRBV5-1; J gene: TRBJ1-6; CDR3 DNA: TGCGCCAGCAGCTTGGATATTTATTCACCCCTCCACTTT; CDR3 protein: CASSLDIYSPLHF
clone size: -; D gene: -; V gene: TRBV9; J gene: TRBJ2-5; CDR3 DNA: TGTGCCAGCAGTGCTGACCTTCATGAGACCCAGTACTTC; CDR3 protein: CASSADLHETQYF
clone size: -; D gene: -; V gene: TRBV7-8; J gene: TRBJ1-1; CDR3 DNA: TGTGCCAGCAGCATGTCTCGGTGGGTGAACACTGAAGCTTTCTTT; CDR3 protein: CASSMSRWVNTEAFF